The clone carrying this TCR beta chain was seen only a few times. TCRdb's table, derived via immunoSEQ multiplex PCR, lists solely in-frame clones and lacks some. The sample records about 92,000 clones, 82% being singletons. These data originate in a study of control samples from healthy donors and cancer patients. The CDR3 consists of 15 residues. V dropped 1 base and J dropped 0 bases, with 9 bases sitting between them. From germline, CDR1 is MNHNS and CDR2 SASEGT. Sequencing used blood. The sequence came from a woman aged 55-69 years in good health. This chain connects TRBV6-1 to TRBJ1-2; D gene unclear. The CDR3 loop reads CASSEVFSTNYGYTF. In DNA form, the CDR3 reads TGTGCCAGCAGTGAAGTTTTCAGTACTAACTATGGCTACACCTTC.